The 2 T cell receptor beta chains in this list originate from one sample, sequenced in a study of beta chain features in type 1 diabetes. Every bit of the isolated RNA underwent reverse transcription, so sequencing read expressed TCRB transcripts. Produced via immunoSEQ multiplex PCR; TCRdb's table is partial and in-frame only. The profile shows about 900,000 clones, roughly 16% of them singletons. Sequencing was performed on naive CD4+ T cells from blood. The receptors originated from a woman under 30 in good health.

The gene calls are TRBV28 and TRBJ2-5; TRBD2 aligns across 9 bases. Losses at the gene ends were 6 bases for V and 4 bases for J; bases not matched to a gene: 12. This CDR3 spans 16 amino acids. Germline CDR1 is MDHEN and CDR2 is SYDVKM. DNA of the CDR3: TGTGCCAGCAGGCAAACTAGCGGGTGGGGCGCAGAGACCCAGTACTTC. It is translated as CASRQTSGWGAETQYF. The whole variable domain, remainder taken from reference TRBV28 and TRBJ2-5, is DVKVTQSSRYLVKRTGEKVFLECVQDMDHENMFWYRQDPGLGLRLIYFSYDVKMKEKGDIPEGYSVSREKKERFSLILESASTNQTSMYLCASRQTSGWGAETQYFGPGTRLLVL.

The chain has TRBV28 and TRBJ2-1; TRBD1 agrees at 8 bases. This CDR3 contains 17 residues. V lost 5 bases and J lost 5; bases outside the gene matches: 14. Per germline, CDR1 MDHEN and CDR2 SYDVKM. CDR3 coding DNA: TGTGCCAGCAGTCCCTTCCGGACAGGGCAGGTCCACAATGAGCAGTTCTTC. It is translated as CASSPFRTGQVHNEQFF.